The 15 T cell receptor beta chains below come from one sample, sequenced in a study of blood T cells in healthy people across ages. The second PCR ran about 6 to 11 cycles with a sample-barcoded 5' primer and J-beta primers. TCRdb called the 5' RACE reads again in MiXCR, with one record for every CDR3 protein. This table holds roughly 1,500,000 distinct CDR3 sequences, around 42% found once. Sequenced: blood. All receptors derive from a woman in her late teens or twenties in good health.

Comments on this clonotype: The junction does not match germline at one end; this may be a read error. This chain joins TRBV5-1 and TRBJ2-1; D is uncertain. The CDR3 is 16 amino acids. Germline V gene lookup returns CDR1 SGHRS and CDR2 YFSETQ. The CDR3, as DNA: TGCGCCTGCAGCCCAACGCCGGACCTCAGATACAAGGAGCAGTTCTTC. It codes for CACSPTPDLRYKEQFF.

This clonotype was counted between two and nine times. The V and J genes are TRBV5-6 and TRBJ2-5; possibly TRBD1 for D (6 bases). The CDR3 sequence is 15 residues long. Trimming shortened V by 4 bases and J by 0 bases, and 13 bases separated the two germline ends. CDR1 and CDR2 (germline): SGHDT, YYEEEE. The CDR3 here is CASSKDSWYQETQYF. The CDR3 nucleotides are TGTGCCAGCAGCAAGGACAGTTGGTACCAAGAGACCCAGTACTTC.

This chain joins TRBV6-6 and TRBJ1-5, with TRBD1 matching over 7 bases. The CDR3 is made up of 14 amino acids. Germline V gene data show CDR1 as MNHNY and CDR2 as SVGAGI (reference sequence). V trimming: 5 bases; J trimming: 5 bases; junction bases outside the gene matches: 6. The CDR3, as DNA: TGTGCCAGCAGTCCTCCAACAGGGGATCAGCCCCAGCATTTT. Its translation is CASSPPTGDQPQHF.

CDR3: CASSYSGRRETQYF. The CDR3 bases are TGTGCCAGCAGCTATAGCGGGAGAAGAGAGACCCAGTACTTC. The chain couples TRBV13 to TRBJ2-5, with 9 positions matching TRBD2. V was clipped by 4 bases and J by 4 bases; unmatched bases: 4. Looked up from germline, CDR1 is PRHDT and CDR2 is FYEKMQ (reference sequence). There are 14 residues in the CDR3.

The CDR3 loop is CSVEPKGGFDYNEQFF. CDR3 nucleotide sequence: TGCAGCGTTGAACCGAAGGGCGGGTTCGATTACAATGAGCAGTTCTTC. The chain combines TRBV29-1 with TRBJ2-1; a weak D match, TRBD2 (5 bases). Per germline, CDR1 SQVTM and CDR2 ANQGSEA. Trimming shortened V by 2 bases and J by 4 bases, and 18 bases separated the two germline ends. The CDR3 sequence is 16 residues long.

This rearrangement joins TRBV12-3 or TRBV12-4 to TRBJ2-1, with D possibly TRBD2 on 6 matching bases. The CDR3 has 17 residues. V lost 0 bases to trimming and J lost 0 bases, with 12 bases between them. CDR3 loop: CASSLARGRSSYNEQFF. The CDR3 DNA reads as TGTGCCAGCAGTTTAGCGCGGGGAAGGAGCTCCTACAATGAGCAGTTCTTC.

There are a few counts of this clonotype. The chain carries TRBV28 and TRBJ2-3; D may be TRBD2 (6 bases). The CDR3 has 14 amino acids. Germline loops: CDR1 MDHEN, CDR2 SYDVKM. The ends were cut back, 6 bases at V and 9 bases at J, with 19 bases in the middle. The CDR3, as DNA: TGTGCCAGCAGCTTCCCTCGGGACTCTTCCACGCAGTATTTT. It encodes CASSFPRDSSTQYF.

This clonotype has a handful of counts. The chain has TRBV10-3 and TRBJ1-2; the D gene is possibly TRBD1 (6 bases). Germline CDR1 reads ENHRY; CDR2 reads SYGVKD. V lost 6 bases and J lost 6, with 17 bases in between. The CDR3 contains 14 residues. The CDR3 sequence: CAIRPPGESNGYTF. The CDR3 DNA is TGTGCCATCAGACCCCCAGGGGAGAGCAATGGCTACACCTTC.

The chain combines TRBV12-3 or TRBV12-4 with TRBJ2-2, with a possible D match to TRBD2 (7 bases). This CDR3 has 15 residues. Trimming took 5 bases from V and 4 from J, leaving 14 bases between them. CDR3 protein: CASSPNREGTGELFF. The CDR3 DNA is TGTGCCAGCAGTCCAAACAGGGAGGGCACCGGGGAGCTGTTTTTT.

Remarks on this clonotype: The junction shows a germline mismatch at one end, possibly a read error. The gene calls are TRBV20-1 and TRBJ2-5, with 8 positions matching TRBD1. The J call is in doubt because the DNA end fits TRBJ2-7 better. Per the germline V gene, CDR1 is DFQATT and CDR2 is SNEGSKA (reference sequence). The CDR3 length is 13 residues. The CDR3: CSARDRDRYEQYF. CDR3 coding DNA: TGCAGTGCCAGAGATAGGGACAGGTACGAGCAGTACTTC.

In its sample, this clonotype was seen a few times. The chain is built from TRBV10-3 and TRBJ1-4; D uncertain. Germline CDR1 and CDR2: ENHRY and SYGVKD. This CDR3 has 12 amino acids. The V end was cut by 0 bases, the J end by 7 bases, with 3 bases between. The CDR3 nucleotides are TGTGCCATCAGTGAGTCGCCTGAAAAACTGTTTTTT. This translates into CAISESPEKLFF.

The chain combines TRBV7-8 with TRBJ1-6, with 9 positions matching TRBD1. This CDR3 has 14 amino acids. Per the germline V gene, CDR1 is SGHVS and CDR2 is FQNEAQ. Trimming cost V 5 bases and J 9 bases; bases outside gene matches: 5. The CDR3 DNA reads as TGTGCCAGCAGCCCGGGGACAGGGTTTTCACCCCTCCACTTT. It codes for CASSPGTGFSPLHF.

The V gene is TRBV27, the J gene TRBJ2-7; TRBD1 matches 7 bases. The CDR3 loop spans 15 amino acids. Per germline, CDR1 MNHEY and CDR2 SMNVEV (reference sequence). Trimming removed 3 bases from V and 1 base from J; junction bases left unmatched: 6. DNA for the CDR3: TGTGCCAGCAGTTTCACCCCAGGGGGATCCTACGAGCAGTACTTC. It yields the protein CASSFTPGGSYEQYF.

The chain links TRBV3-1 to TRBJ2-5, with D possibly TRBD1 on 6 matching bases. This CDR3 spans 15 amino acids. Trimming took 4 bases from V and 4 from J, leaving 16 bases between them. Per the germline V gene, CDR1 is LGHDT and CDR2 is YNNKEL (reference sequence). The CDR3 is CASSLTFTGSETQYF. Written as DNA, the CDR3 is TGTGCCAGCAGCCTCACGTTTACAGGGTCAGAGACCCAGTACTTC.

The J gene is TRBJ2-1, the V gene TRBV6-5; 9 nucleotides line up with TRBD1. The CDR3 is 15 residues long. Germline V gene sequence: CDR1 MNHEY, CDR2 SVGAGI. V was clipped by 5 bases and J by 6 bases; unmatched bases: 8. This CDR3 reads CASSRDRDFSNEQFF. The CDR3 coding sequence is TGTGCCAGCAGTCGGGACAGGGACTTTAGCAATGAGCAGTTCTTC.